This T cell receptor beta chain is drawn from a study of blood T cell repertoires in COVID-19. The protocol was immunoSEQ multiplex PCR, while the TCRdb copy is restricted to in-frame clones and leaves out a portion. The table lists about 120,000 clones, approximately 71% of them singletons. Trimming left V 2 bases short and J 0 bases short, with 14 bases between. The CDR3 length is 16 residues. Germline V CDR1 and CDR2: SGDLS, YYNGEE. Sequencing used peripheral blood. This chain links TRBV9 with TRBJ1-1, with D possibly TRBD1 on 5 matching bases. The clonotype was recovered from a woman in her 70s with acute or convalescent COVID-19. The CDR3 region is CASSVVLGAMNTEAFF. CDR3 nucleotide sequence: TGTGCCAGCAGCGTGGTTTTAGGGGCCATGAACACTGAAGCTTTCTTT.